Here is one T cell receptor beta chain with its context. Its antigen is currently unknown. Clones were sequenced by immunoSEQ multiplex PCR, and TCRdb holds only the in-frame ones, with some missing. The data show about 35,000 clones, with 92% seen just once and about 33% held by the top ten. The data were taken from a study of OX40 agonist ivuxolimab in advanced cancers. Study-wide context: A male proportion of around 86% was recorded, with mean age approximately 57 years and range roughly 23 to 79. Partial responses were achieved by three patients, one with hepatocellular carcinoma and two with cutaneous melanoma. Study outcomes and limitations: Certain nonresponders additionally had low normalized T-cell clonal expansion. Both blood CD4+ and CD8+ T cells showed clonal growth by week 6 at 0.1 to 3.0 mg/kg.

This CDR3 contains 13 residues. The V gene lost 5 bases and the J gene lost 0 bases, with 7 bases spanning the gap. Germline CDR1 and CDR2: SGHAT and FQNNGV. V usage is TRBV11-2 and J usage is TRBJ1-1; D is unclear. The origin of this receptor is an adult with an advanced solid tumor such as melanoma, head and neck, liver or kidney cancer. The source was CD4+ or CD8+ T cells sorted from blood, collected in a trial of the OX40 agonist ivuxolimab. The CDR3 region is CASSPTMNTEAFF. CDR3 sequence (DNA): TGTGCCAGCAGCCCTACCATGAACACTGAAGCTTTCTTT.